Below are 7 T cell receptor beta chains sequenced from a single sample in a study of blood T cell repertoires in COVID-19. Data came from immunoSEQ multiplex PCR; TCRdb stores just in-frame clones and leaves some out. Of under 200,000 clones listed, about 88% are singletons. What was sequenced was peripheral blood. Every receptor here comes from a man between 18 and 35 years old with acute or convalescent COVID-19.

This clone was detected once. The chain recombines TRBV6-5 with TRBJ2-7, with 8 bases that match TRBD1. CDR3 length equals 14 residues. V shed 5 bases and J 0 bases; nucleotides not matched to a gene: 3. The germline CDR1 and CDR2 sequences are MNHEY and SVGAGI. As DNA, the CDR3 is TGTGCCAGCAGTCGGGACAGGACCTCCTACGAGCAGTACGTC. It encodes CASSRDRTSYEQYV.

The rearrangement links TRBV7-9 to TRBJ2-5, with a weak D call TRBD1 (6 bases). The V gene's germline CDR1 is SEHNR and CDR2 FQNEAQ (reference sequence). V was pared by 5 bases and J by 5 bases, with 21 bases between. CDR3 length: 16 residues. CDR3 in amino acids: CASSVQGIGAWETQYF. The CDR3 nucleotides read TGTGCCAGCAGCGTACAGGGTATTGGAGCTTGGGAGACCCAGTACTTC.

The rearrangement links TRBV3-1 (or the pseudogene TRBV3-2) to TRBJ1-5; no definite D call. The germline V and J ends were trimmed by 0 bases and 2 bases, with 5 bases remaining between them. Germline V lookup: CDR1 LGHDT, CDR2 YNNKEL (reference sequence). There are 14 residues in the CDR3. CDR3: CASSQDAGNQPQHF. CDR3 DNA sequence: TGTGCCAGCAGCCAAGATGCGGGCAATCAGCCCCAGCATTTT.

The chain couples TRBV24-1 to TRBJ2-3; D gene unclear. The CDR3 extends over 12 amino acids. Between the trimmed V and J ends, which lost 5 bases and 4 bases, there was a span of 6 bases. CDR1 and CDR2 from the germline V gene are KGHDR and SFDVKD. The CDR3 DNA sequence: TGTGCCACCAGTGCACTCCCAGATACGCAGTATTTT. Protein sequence: CATSALPDTQYF.

This chain uses TRBV4-1 with TRBJ1-4, with 8 nucleotides matching TRBD1. The V and J ends lost 0 bases and 7 bases, in that order; junction bases with no gene match: 7. This CDR3 region has 16 residues. Germline lookup yields CDR1 MGHRA and CDR2 YSYEKL. The CDR3 bases are TGCGCCAGCAGCCAAGATTTTGGACAGGGAGGTGAAAAACTGTTTTTT. This translates into CASSQDFGQGGEKLFF.

This clone was recorded only once. J is TRBJ2-7 and V is TRBV5-1; D not certain. CDR1 and CDR2 (germline): SGHRS, YFSETQ. The V and J ends lost 3 bases and 0 bases respectively, with 16 bases between them. This CDR3 spans 16 amino acids. The CDR3 DNA sequence: TGCGCCAGCAGCTCCGGCGTCCTTAGGAGCTCCTACGAGCAGTACGTC. Translation: CASSSGVLRSSYEQYV.

The chain combines TRBV6-2 or TRBV6-3 with TRBJ2-2, with D possibly TRBD2 on 6 matching bases. Deletions cut 2 bases from V and 5 bases from J, with 9 bases between. Germline CDR1 reads MNHEY; CDR2 reads SVGEGT. This CDR3 spans 14 amino acids. CDR3 nucleotide sequence: TGTGCCAGCAGTTACAGGAGGGCTACCGGGGAGCTGTTTTTT. Translated: CASSYRRATGELFF.